A selection of T cell receptor beta chains follows, all from one sample in a study of regulatory T cells in long-lasting Graves disease. Using its own MiXCR run on the multiplex PCR reads, TCRdb lists one record per CDR3 protein. The sample comprises around 500,000 distinct CDR3 sequences, around 20% of which are singletons, and under 9% rests with the top ten. Material: peripheral blood mononuclear cells (PBMCs), obtained when the disease was refractory, from a patient treated with antithyroid drugs. The source of these receptors is a female donor with Graves disease. Both conserved end residues are part of each CDR3. D genes are given only for firm matches. Only some rows state a clone size, as once, few, many or a class for expanded clones.

d_call clone_size j_call cdr3_length v_call cdr3_aa cdr3_nt
. few TRBJ2-3 15 TRBV28 CASSPRAGSTDTQYF TGTGCCAGCAGCCCGCGGGCCGGGAGCACAGATACGCAGTATTTT
. . TRBJ2-1 16 TRBV19 CASSIGRDNSYNEQFF TGTGCCAGTAGTATAGGCAGGGACAACTCCTACAATGAGCAGTTCTTC
TRBD2 many TRBJ2-5 16 TRBV28 CASSAHAGGAGETQYF TGTGCCAGCAGTGCCCATGCGGGGGGCGCGGGAGAGACCCAGTACTTC
. . TRBJ1-6 15 TRBV27 CASRTQSSYNSPLHF TGTGCCAGCAGAACACAGAGCTCCTATAATTCACCCCTCCACTTT
. few TRBJ2-5 15 TRBV13 CASSPNDMAMETQYF TGTGCCAGCAGCCCTAACGACATGGCAATGGAGACCCAGTACTTC
. few TRBJ1-2 12 TRBV29-1 CSVEDLADGYTF TGCAGCGTTGAAGATTTGGCAGATGGCTACACCTTC
. many TRBJ1-2 14 TRBV5-5 CASSLVGRNYGYTF TGTGCCAGCAGCTTGGTCGGACGGAACTATGGCTACACCTTC
TRBD1 . TRBJ1-6 18 TRBV14 CASSQATGQAGYNSPLHF TGTGCCAGCAGCCAAGCCACAGGACAGGCCGGCTATAATTCACCCCTCCACTTT
. few TRBJ1-2 15 TRBV9 CASSPTRGQGYGYTF TGTGCCAGCAGTCCCACTCGGGGGCAGGGCTATGGCTACACCTTC
TRBD1 many TRBJ2-5 15 TRBV6-2/TRBV6-3 CASSYSDRERETQYF TGTGCCAGCAGTTACTCGGACAGGGAGAGAGAGACCCAGTACTTC
TRBD1 . TRBJ1-5 14 TRBV5-5 CASSRGQGNQPQHF TGTGCCAGCAGCAGGGGACAGGGTAATCAGCCCCAGCATTTT
. few TRBJ2-7 14 TRBV20-1 CSAQRKGVSYEQYF TGCAGTGCTCAGCGAAAGGGCGTCTCCTACGAGCAGTACTTC
TRBD1 many TRBJ1-1 15 TRBV6-1 CASIRTGGMNTEAFF TGTGCCAGCATAAGGACAGGGGGAATGAACACTGAAGCTTTCTTT
. . TRBJ2-1 15 TRBV24-1 CATSIGAGVDNEQFF TGTGCCACCAGTATCGGGGCTGGGGTAGACAATGAGCAGTTCTTC
. . TRBJ2-1 12 TRBV2 CASSDRDNEQFF TGTGCCAGCAGTGACCGGGACAATGAGCAGTTCTTC
. . TRBJ2-7 12 TRBV6-5 CASSYFGGEQYF TGTGCCAGCAGTTACTTCGGGGGCGAGCAGTACTTC
. . TRBJ2-7 15 TRBV3-1 CASSPPGPDFKEQYF TGTGCCAGCAGCCCCCCCGGGCCCGACTTTAAGGAGCAGTACTTC
TRBD2 few TRBJ2-6 15 TRBV19 CASTFRGAGANVLTF TGTGCCAGTACCTTCCGGGGGGCTGGGGCCAACGTCCTGACTTTC
. many TRBJ2-5 15 TRBV11-2 CASSLGTGLQETQYF TGTGCCAGCAGCTTGGGAACAGGGTTACAAGAGACCCAGTACTTC
. many TRBJ1-1 14 TRBV20-1 CSARAAPVDTEAFF TGCAGTGCTAGAGCAGCCCCCGTAGACACTGAAGCTTTCTTT
TRBD2 few TRBJ2-2 17 TRBV28 CASRRLAGGPVTGELFF TGTGCCAGCAGGAGACTAGCGGGAGGGCCGGTCACCGGGGAGCTGTTTTTT
TRBD1 many TRBJ1-2 13 TRBV2 CAIPGGYNYGYTF TGTGCCATCCCAGGGGGATATAACTATGGCTACACCTTC
. many TRBJ2-7 13 TRBV2 CASSWDFRGEQYF TGTGCCAGCAGTTGGGACTTCCGAGGAGAGCAGTACTTC
TRBD1 few TRBJ2-5 13 TRBV6-1 CASSNRGLETQYF TGTGCCAGCAGTAACAGGGGGTTGGAGACCCAGTACTTC
TRBD1 many TRBJ2-7 15 TRBV27 CASSAGTGTTYEQYF TGTGCCAGCAGTGCCGGGACAGGCACGACCTACGAGCAGTACTTC
TRBD2 many TRBJ2-7 16 TRBV7-9 CASSFAPGLAAYEQYF TGTGCCAGCAGCTTTGCCCCAGGACTAGCGGCCTACGAGCAGTACTTC
. . TRBJ2-2 17 TRBV10-3 CAIRMGGTVGGPGELFF TGTGCCATCAGGATGGGTGGAACAGTCGGAGGCCCCGGGGAGCTGTTTTTT
. many TRBJ2-7 13 TRBV27 CASSRALGYEQYF TGTGCCAGCAGTAGGGCCCTCGGGTACGAGCAGTACTTC
. many TRBJ2-7 11 TRBV2 CASSRYSEQYF TGTGCCAGCAGTCGGTACTCCGAGCAGTACTTC
. many TRBJ2-5 14 TRBV28 CASTPRFAGETQYF TGTGCCAGTACTCCCCGATTCGCGGGGGAGACCCAGTACTTC
TRBD1 many TRBJ1-2 14 TRBV29-1 CSAKGGQLNYGYTF TGCAGCGCGAAAGGGGGACAGCTTAACTATGGCTACACCTTC
. many TRBJ1-3 15 TRBV12-3/TRBV12-4 CASSFAGPSGNTIYF TGTGCCAGCAGTTTCGCCGGTCCCTCTGGAAACACCATATATTTT
. . TRBJ1-1 13 TRBV5-8 CASSFDQLGEAFF TGTGCCAGCAGCTTTGACCAATTGGGTGAAGCTTTCTTT
. many TRBJ2-7 13 TRBV12-3/TRBV12-4 CASSLRQLYEQYF TGTGCCAGCAGTTTAAGACAGCTCTACGAGCAGTACTTC
. . TRBJ2-7 15 TRBV7-9 CASSHMGARTYEQYF TGTGCCAGCAGCCACATGGGAGCGCGGACCTACGAGCAGTACTTC
. . TRBJ2-2 15 TRBV11-2 CASSLLLGEIGELFF TGTGCCAGCAGCTTACTTCTAGGGGAGATCGGGGAGCTGTTTTTT
. many TRBJ1-2 12 TRBV20-1 CSGRGANYGYTF TGCAGTGGCAGGGGAGCTAACTATGGCTACACCTTC
. few TRBJ2-7 12 TRBV20-1 CSAVNNPGEQYF TGCAGTGCGGTGAACAACCCGGGGGAGCAGTACTTC
TRBD1 . TRBJ2-3 14 TRBV11-3 CASSATGDPDTQYF TGTGCCAGCAGCGCGACAGGGGACCCAGATACGCAGTATTTT
TRBD1 many TRBJ1-5 15 TRBV6-5 CASSYRGLSNQPQHF TGTGCCAGCAGTTACAGGGGGCTGTCCAATCAGCCCCAGCATTTT
. many TRBJ2-7 16 TRBV28 CASSSLIHIRTYEQYF TGTGCCAGCAGTTCCCTAATTCACATAAGAACCTACGAGCAGTACTTC
TRBD2 few TRBJ2-7 14 TRBV20-1 CSATWRETSYEQYF TGCAGTGCTACCTGGCGGGAGACCTCCTACGAGCAGTACTTC
TRBD1 . TRBJ1-1 14 TRBV28 CASSSDRGLTEAFF TGTGCCAGCAGTTCCGACAGGGGGCTAACTGAAGCTTTCTTT
. . TRBJ2-7 15 TRBV9 CASSPGSSLASEQYF TGTGCCAGCAGCCCCGGGTCTAGCCTTGCTAGCGAGCAGTACTTC
TRBD2 few TRBJ2-7 17 TRBV7-2 CASSLARGGRRVHEQYF TGTGCCAGCAGCTTAGCGCGGGGCGGGAGGAGGGTCCACGAGCAGTACTTC